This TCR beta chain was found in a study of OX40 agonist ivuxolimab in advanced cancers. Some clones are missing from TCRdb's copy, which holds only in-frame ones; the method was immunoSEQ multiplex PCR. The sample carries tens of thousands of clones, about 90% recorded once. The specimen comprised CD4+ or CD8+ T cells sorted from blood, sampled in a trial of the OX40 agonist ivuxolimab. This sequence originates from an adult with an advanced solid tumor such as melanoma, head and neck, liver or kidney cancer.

The DNA of the CDR3 is TGTGCCAGCAACCCGGGACAGGGTCCCCCCGGGGAGCTGTTTTTT. It yields the protein CASNPGQGPPGELFF. The chain uses TRBV6-5 and TRBJ2-2; 9 positions agree with TRBD1. CDR1 is MNHEY, CDR2 SVGAGI, per germline. The CDR3 spans 15 residues. The ends lost 7 bases at V and 6 bases at J; junction bases unmatched: 9.